The entry below gives a single T cell receptor beta chain sequence along with its context. The antigen is undetermined. This entry comes from a study of T cell repertoires in cytomegalovirus infection. Study as a whole: TCR beta signatures that were public indicated CMV infection and matching HLA type. General study points: There were HLA-C-restricted CMV-specific TCR beta clonotypes dominating the ex vivo response. Totalled public TCR beta family frequency picked out people who carried CMV plus the relevant HLA.

TCRdb re-called the reads through MiXCR, storing one row per CDR3 protein. The table records around 530,000 distinct CDR3 sequences, 26% of them present only once. The V gene end was trimmed by 6 bases and the J gene end by 3 bases; junction bases not matched to a gene: 15. The germline V gene has CDR1 DFQATT and CDR2 SNEGSKA (reference sequence). CDR3 length: 16 amino acids. The rearrangement joins TRBV20-1 to TRBJ2-3; 7 positions agree with TRBD2. This receptor was taken from a human donor in good health (CMV status not recorded). Some clones in this sample may be carry-over from other donors' samples. The specimen was PBMCs. The CDR3 bases are TGCAGTGCCACAAGTATTAGGGCTAGCGGTACAGATACGCAGTATTTT. Encoded protein: CSATSIRASGTDTQYF.